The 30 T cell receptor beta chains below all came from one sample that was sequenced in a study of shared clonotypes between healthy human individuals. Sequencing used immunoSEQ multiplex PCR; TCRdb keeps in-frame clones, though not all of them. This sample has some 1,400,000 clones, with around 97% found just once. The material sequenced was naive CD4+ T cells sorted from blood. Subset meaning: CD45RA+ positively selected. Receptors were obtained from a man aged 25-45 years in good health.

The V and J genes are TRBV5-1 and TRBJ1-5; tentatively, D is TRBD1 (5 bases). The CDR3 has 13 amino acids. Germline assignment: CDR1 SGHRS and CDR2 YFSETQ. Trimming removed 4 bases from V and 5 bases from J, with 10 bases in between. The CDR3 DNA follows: TGCGCCAGCAGCCCCGACAGTTATCAGCCCCAGCATTTT. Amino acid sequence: CASSPDSYQPQHF.

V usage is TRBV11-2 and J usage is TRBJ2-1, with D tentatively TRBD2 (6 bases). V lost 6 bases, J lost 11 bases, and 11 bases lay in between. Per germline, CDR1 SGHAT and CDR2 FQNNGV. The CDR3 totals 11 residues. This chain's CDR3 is CASREGLKQFF. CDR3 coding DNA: TGTGCCAGCAGGGAGGGTCTTAAGCAGTTCTTC.

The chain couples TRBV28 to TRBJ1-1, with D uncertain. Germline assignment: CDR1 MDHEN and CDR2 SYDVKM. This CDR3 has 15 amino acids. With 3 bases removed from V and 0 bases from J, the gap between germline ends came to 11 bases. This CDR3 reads CASSLRQLMNTEAFF. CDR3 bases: TGTGCCAGCAGTTTGCGGCAGCTAATGAACACTGAAGCTTTCTTT.

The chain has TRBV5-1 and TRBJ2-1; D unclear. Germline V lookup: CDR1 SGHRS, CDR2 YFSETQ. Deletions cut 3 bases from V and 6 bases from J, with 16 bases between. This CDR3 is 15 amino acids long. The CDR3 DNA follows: TGCGCCAGCAGCTATGGCGTCCGGATTTCCAATGAGCAGTTCTTC. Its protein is CASSYGVRISNEQFF.

CDR3 in DNA: TGTGCCAGCAGAAAGACAGGGGGCGCGGGCTATGGCTACACCTTC. This codes for CASRKTGGAGYGYTF. The chain recombines TRBV28 with TRBJ1-2, with TRBD1 identical over 10 bases. CDR3 size: 15 residues. The germline gives CDR1 MDHEN, CDR2 SYDVKM. V shed 6 bases and J 4 bases; nucleotides not matched to a gene: 8.

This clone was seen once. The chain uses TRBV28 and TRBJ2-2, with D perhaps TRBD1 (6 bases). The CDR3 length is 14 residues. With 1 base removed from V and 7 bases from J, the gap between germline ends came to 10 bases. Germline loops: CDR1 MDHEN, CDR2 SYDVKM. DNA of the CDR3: TGTGCCAGCAGTTTATACAGGGTGTACGGGGAGCTGTTTTTT. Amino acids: CASSLYRVYGELFF. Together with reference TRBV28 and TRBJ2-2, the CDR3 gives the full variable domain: DVKVTQSSRYLVKRTGEKVFLECVQDMDHENMFWYRQDPGLGLRLIYFSYDVKMKEKGDIPEGYSVSREKKERFSLILESASTNQTSMYLCASSLYRVYGELFFGEGSRLTVL.

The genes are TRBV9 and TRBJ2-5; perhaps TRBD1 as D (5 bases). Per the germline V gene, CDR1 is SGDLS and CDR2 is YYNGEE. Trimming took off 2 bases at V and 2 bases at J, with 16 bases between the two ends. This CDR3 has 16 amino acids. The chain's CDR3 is CASSVALTTVQETQYF. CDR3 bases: TGTGCCAGCAGCGTCGCCCTGACGACAGTTCAAGAGACCCAGTACTTC.

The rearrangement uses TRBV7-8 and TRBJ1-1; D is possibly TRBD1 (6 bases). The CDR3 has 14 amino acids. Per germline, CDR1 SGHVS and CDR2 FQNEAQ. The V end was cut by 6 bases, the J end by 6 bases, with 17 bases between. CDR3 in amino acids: CASSQWKGGAEAFF. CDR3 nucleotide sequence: TGTGCCAGCAGTCAATGGAAGGGGGGTGCTGAAGCTTTCTTT.

The DNA of the CDR3 is TGTGCCAGCAGCTTAGTAGCCGGGCGCGTCTTCGACTACGAGCAGTACTTC. As protein: CASSLVAGRVFDYEQYF. The rearrangement joins TRBV7-2 to TRBJ2-7; D is ambiguous. The CDR3 has 17 amino acids. Germline V lookup: CDR1 SGHTA, CDR2 FQGNSA. V was pared by 1 base and J by 3 bases, with 19 bases between.

The DNA of the CDR3 is TGTGCCAGCAGTTACTTGAGAGATCAGCCCCAGCATTTT. The encoded protein is CASSYLRDQPQHF. The chain joins TRBV6-6 to TRBJ1-5; D uncertain. Deletions cut 1 base from V and 5 bases from J, with 6 bases between. The CDR3 is 13 amino acids. The V gene's germline CDR1 is MNHNY and CDR2 SVGAGI (reference sequence).

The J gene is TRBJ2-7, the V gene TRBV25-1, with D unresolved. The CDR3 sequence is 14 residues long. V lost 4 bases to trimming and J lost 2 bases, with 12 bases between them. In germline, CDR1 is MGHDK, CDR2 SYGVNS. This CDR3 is CASSGPGDTYEQYF. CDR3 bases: TGTGCCAGCAGTGGCCCAGGAGATACCTACGAGCAGTACTTC.

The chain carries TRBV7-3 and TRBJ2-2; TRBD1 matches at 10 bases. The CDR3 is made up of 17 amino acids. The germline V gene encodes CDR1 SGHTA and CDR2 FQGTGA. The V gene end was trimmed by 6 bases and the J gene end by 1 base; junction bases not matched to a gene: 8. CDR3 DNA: TGTGCCAGCAGTAAACGAGGGGACAGGGGGAACACCGGGGAGCTGTTTTTT. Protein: CASSKRGDRGNTGELFF.

The CDR3 DNA follows: TGTGCCAGCAGTGATGAGGGGGGCGGTCAGCCCCAGCATTTT. Protein: CASSDEGGGQPQHF. The chain employs TRBV2 and TRBJ1-5, with a tentative D call TRBD1 (6 bases). V lost 3 bases and J lost 6, with 12 bases in between. CDR3 length equals 14 residues. The V gene's germline CDR1 is SNHLY and CDR2 FYNNEI. Combining the CDR3 with reference TRBV2 and TRBJ1-5 gives the whole variable domain EPEVTQTPSHQVTQMGQEVILRCVPISNHLYFYWYRQILGQKVEFLVSFYNNEISEKSEIFDDQFSVERPDGSNFTLKIRSTKLEDSAMYFCASSDEGGGQPQHFGDGTRLSIL.

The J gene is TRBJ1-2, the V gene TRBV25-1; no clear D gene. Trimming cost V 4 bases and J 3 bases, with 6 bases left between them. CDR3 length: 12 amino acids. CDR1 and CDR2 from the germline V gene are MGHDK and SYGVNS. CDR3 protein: CASSGRYYGYTF. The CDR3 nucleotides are TGTGCCAGCAGTGGACGGTACTATGGCTACACCTTC.

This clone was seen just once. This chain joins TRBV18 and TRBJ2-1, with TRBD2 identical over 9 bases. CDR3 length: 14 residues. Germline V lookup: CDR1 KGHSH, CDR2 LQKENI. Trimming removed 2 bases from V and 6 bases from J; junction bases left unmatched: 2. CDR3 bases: TGTGCCAGCTCACCAGATAGCGGGAGCAATGAGCAGTTCTTC. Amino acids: CASSPDSGSNEQFF.

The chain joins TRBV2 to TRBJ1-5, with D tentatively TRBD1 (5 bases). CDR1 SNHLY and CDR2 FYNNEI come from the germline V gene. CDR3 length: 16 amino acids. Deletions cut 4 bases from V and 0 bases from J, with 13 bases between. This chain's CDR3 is CASSGGTEYSNQPQHF. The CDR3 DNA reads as TGTGCCAGCAGTGGAGGGACCGAATATAGCAATCAGCCCCAGCATTTT.

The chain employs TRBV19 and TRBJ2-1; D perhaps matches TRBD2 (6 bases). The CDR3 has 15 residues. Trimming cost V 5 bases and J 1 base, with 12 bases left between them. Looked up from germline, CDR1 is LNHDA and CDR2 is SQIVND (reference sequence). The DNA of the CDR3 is TGTGCCAGTAGTCCGGGGAGGTGGTCCTACAATGAGCAGTTCTTC. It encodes CASSPGRWSYNEQFF.

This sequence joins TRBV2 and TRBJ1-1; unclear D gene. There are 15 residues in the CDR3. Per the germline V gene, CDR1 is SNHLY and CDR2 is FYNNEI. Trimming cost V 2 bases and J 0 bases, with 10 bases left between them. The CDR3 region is CASSELGVVNTEAFF. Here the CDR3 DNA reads TGTGCCAGCAGTGAACTTGGAGTTGTGAACACTGAAGCTTTCTTT.

DNA of the CDR3: TGCAGCGTTTCGGGACAGGGGAGTAGGCAGCCCCAGCATTTT. This translates into CSVSGQGSRQPQHF. This chain connects TRBV29-1 to TRBJ1-5; TRBD1 matches at 10 bases. This CDR3 has 14 residues. The V gene's germline CDR1 is SQVTM and CDR2 ANQGSEA. J lost 7 bases, V lost 5 bases, and 8 bases had no gene match.

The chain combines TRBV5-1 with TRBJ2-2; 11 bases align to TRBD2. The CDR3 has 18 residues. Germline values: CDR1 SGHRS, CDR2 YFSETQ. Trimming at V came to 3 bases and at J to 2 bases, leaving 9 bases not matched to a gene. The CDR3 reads CASSSQVRLAGNTGELFF. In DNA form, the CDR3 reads TGCGCCAGCAGCTCTCAAGTGAGACTAGCGGGAAACACCGGGGAGCTGTTTTTT.

CDR3 region: CASSREGELFF. CDR3 in DNA: TGTGCCAGCAGTCGCGAAGGGGAGCTGTTTTTT. This chain joins TRBV28 and TRBJ2-2; unclear D gene. V was clipped by 5 bases and J by 8 bases, with 6 bases between them. The length of the CDR3 is 11 residues. Germline V lookup: CDR1 MDHEN, CDR2 SYDVKM.

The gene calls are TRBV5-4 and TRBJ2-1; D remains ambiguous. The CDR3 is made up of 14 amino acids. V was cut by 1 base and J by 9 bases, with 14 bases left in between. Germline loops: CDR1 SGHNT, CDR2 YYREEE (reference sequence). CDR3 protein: CASSLPGSVSEQFF. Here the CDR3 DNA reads TGTGCCAGCAGCTTGCCAGGTTCAGTCAGTGAGCAGTTCTTC.

The CDR3 DNA is TGTGCCAGCAGACAGGGTGGGGCCGGTAGCAATCAGCCCCAGCATTTT. Translated: CASRQGGAGSNQPQHF. The chain couples TRBV2 to TRBJ1-5, with D possibly TRBD1 on 6 matching bases. This CDR3 contains 16 residues. Germline CDR1 reads SNHLY; CDR2 reads FYNNEI. V shed 6 bases and J shed 0 bases, with 15 bases lying between them. Together with reference TRBV2 and TRBJ1-5, the CDR3 gives the full variable domain: EPEVTQTPSHQVTQMGQEVILRCVPISNHLYFYWYRQILGQKVEFLVSFYNNEISEKSEIFDDQFSVERPDGSNFTLKIRSTKLEDSAMYFCASRQGGAGSNQPQHFGDGTRLSIL.

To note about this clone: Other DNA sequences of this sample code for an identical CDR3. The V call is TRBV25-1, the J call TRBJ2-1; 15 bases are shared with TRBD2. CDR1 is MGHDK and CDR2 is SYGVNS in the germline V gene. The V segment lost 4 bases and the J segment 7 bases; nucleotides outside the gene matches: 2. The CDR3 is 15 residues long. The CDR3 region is CASSGGTSGRNEQFF. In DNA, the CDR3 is TGTGCCAGCAGTGGAGGGACTAGCGGGAGGAATGAGCAGTTCTTC.

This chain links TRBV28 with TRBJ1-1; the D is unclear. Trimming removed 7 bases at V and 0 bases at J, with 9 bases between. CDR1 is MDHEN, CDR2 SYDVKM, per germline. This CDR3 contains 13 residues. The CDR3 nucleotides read TGTGCCAGCACGCATCTGTTGAACACTGAAGCTTTCTTT. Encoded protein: CASTHLLNTEAFF. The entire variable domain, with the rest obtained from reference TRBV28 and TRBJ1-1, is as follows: DVKVTQSSRYLVKRTGEKVFLECVQDMDHENMFWYRQDPGLGLRLIYFSYDVKMKEKGDIPEGYSVSREKKERFSLILESASTNQTSMYLCASTHLLNTEAFFGQGTRLTVV.

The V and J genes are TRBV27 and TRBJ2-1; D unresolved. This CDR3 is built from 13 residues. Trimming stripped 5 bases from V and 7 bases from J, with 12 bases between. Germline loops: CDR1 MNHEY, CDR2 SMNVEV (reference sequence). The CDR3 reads CASSTRSRNEQFF. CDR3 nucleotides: TGTGCCAGCAGTACCCGCTCCCGGAATGAGCAGTTCTTC.

CDR3 sequence: CASSFRPVAGSSYNEQFF. In DNA form, the CDR3 reads TGCGCCAGCAGCTTTAGACCTGTAGCGGGGAGCTCCTACAATGAGCAGTTCTTC. The V gene is TRBV5-1, the J gene TRBJ2-1; 8 nucleotides match TRBD2. Germline CDR1 and CDR2: SGHRS and YFSETQ. The CDR3 length is 18 residues. V lost 2 bases, J lost 0 bases, and 10 bases stayed unmatched.

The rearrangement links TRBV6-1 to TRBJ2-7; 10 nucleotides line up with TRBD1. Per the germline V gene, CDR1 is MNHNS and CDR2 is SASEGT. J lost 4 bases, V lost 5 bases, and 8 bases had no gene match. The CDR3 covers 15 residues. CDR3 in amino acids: CASSRRDRGGYEQYF. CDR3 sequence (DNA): TGTGCCAGCAGTAGGAGGGACAGGGGAGGGTACGAGCAGTACTTC.

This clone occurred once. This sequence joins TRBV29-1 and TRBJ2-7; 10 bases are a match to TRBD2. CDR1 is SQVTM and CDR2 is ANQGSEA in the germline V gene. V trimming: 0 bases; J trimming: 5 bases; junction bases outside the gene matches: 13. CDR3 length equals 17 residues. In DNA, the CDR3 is TGCAGCGTTGAAGATTCGAAGCTAGCGGGAGTACGTCACGAGCAGTACTTC. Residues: CSVEDSKLAGVRHEQYF.

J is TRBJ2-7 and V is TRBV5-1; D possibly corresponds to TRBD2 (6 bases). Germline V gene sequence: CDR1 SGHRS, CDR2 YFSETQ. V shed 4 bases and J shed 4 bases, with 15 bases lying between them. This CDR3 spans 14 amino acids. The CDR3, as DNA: TGCGCCAGCAGCCCCTACCGGGGGACTTACGAGCAGTACTTC. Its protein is CASSPYRGTYEQYF. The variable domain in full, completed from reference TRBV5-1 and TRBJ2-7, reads KAGVTQTPRYLIKTRGQQVTLSCSPISGHRSVSWYQQTPGQGLQFLFEYFSETQRNKGNFPGRFSGRQFSNSRSEMNVSTLELGDSALYLCASSPYRGTYEQYFGPGTRLTVT.